This T cell receptor beta chain appears in the sequencing data of a study of response to subunit inactivated influenza vaccine. Study results and limitations: A suggestion made by the authors is that each seasonal influenza vaccination recruits few new T cells.

Only a few counts were recorded for this clonotype. Its antigen remains unknown. The length of the CDR3 is 11 residues. The V gene lost 3 bases and the J gene lost 4 bases, with 3 bases spanning the gap. Germline CDR1 is SQVTM and CDR2 is ANQGSEA. One entry per CDR3 protein, called by TCRdb with MiXCR from the RT-PCR reads. The data hold more than 450,000 distinct CDR3 sequences, with about 8% observed a single time. The source of this sequence is a man aged 45 to 70 who received an inactivated influenza vaccine. This chain joins TRBV29-1 and TRBJ2-2; no clear D gene. The sequenced sample was PBMCs from blood, obtained about 23 months after vaccination. The DNA for the CDR3 is TGCAGCGTTGAGGGCACCGGGGAGCTGTTTTTT. It codes for CSVEGTGELFF.